These 9 T cell receptor beta chains were all obtained from the same sample, sequenced in a study of T-cell reconstitution after alpha-beta-depleted transplantation in children. As it was prepared, the TCRbeta library received unique molecular identifiers. A single record per CDR3 protein comes from TCRdb applying MiXCR to the PCR reads. This repertoire shows about 230,000 distinct CDR3 sequences, 8.5% to 10% found once; its top ten account for around 6%. The specimen was PBMCs from the stem cell graft donor, collected from the stem cell graft. Receptors originate from a human donor who donated a stem cell graft to a child with acute lymphoblastic leukemia.

This clonotype showed up many times. This chain links TRBV14 with TRBJ2-2; 9 bases are shared with TRBD2. The CDR3 runs 15 residues. J lost 3 bases, V lost 4 bases, and 3 bases had no gene match. Per the germline V gene, CDR1 is SGHDN and CDR2 is FVKESK. The CDR3 loop is CASSRLAVYTGELFF. In nucleotides, the CDR3 is TGTGCCAGCAGCCGACTAGCGGTTTACACCGGGGAGCTGTTTTTT.

This clonotype appeared many times. The chain joins TRBV10-2 to TRBJ1-4; 8 nucleotides agree with TRBD1. CDR3 length: 14 amino acids. Germline CDR1 WSHSY, CDR2 SAAADI. After removal of 4 bases from V and 3 bases from J, the junction contained 1 base not matched to a gene. CDR3 DNA: TGCGCCAGCAGTGGACAGGGGTCTAATGAAAAACTGTTTTTT. Amino acids: CASSGQGSNEKLFF.

In DNA, the CDR3 is TGTGCCGGTAGTCTAGCCAAAAACATTCAGTACTTC. Amino acid sequence: CAGSLAKNIQYF. The chain employs TRBV27 and TRBJ2-4; the D is unclear. Trimming shortened V by 11 bases and J by 0 bases, and 8 bases separated the two germline ends. Per germline, CDR1 MNHEY and CDR2 SMNVEV (reference sequence). The CDR3 contains 12 residues.

This clonotype turned up a few times. The rearrangement uses TRBV12-3 or TRBV12-4 and TRBJ1-1; TRBD1 might be the D (5 bases). V gave up 7 bases and J gave up 3 bases, with 15 bases separating them. This CDR3 contains 14 residues. The chain's CDR3 is CASIPGGGDTEAFF. CDR3 coding DNA: TGTGCCAGCATCCCTGGGGGGGGAGACACTGAAGCTTTCTTT.

This clonotype was detected ten times or more. The V gene is TRBV10-1, the J gene TRBJ1-4, with D possibly matching TRBD1 (6 bases). Germline CDR1 reads WNHNN; CDR2 reads SYGVQD (reference sequence). This CDR3 spans 13 amino acids. V gave up 4 bases and J gave up 8 bases, with 11 bases separating them. The CDR3 here is CASSVPGDEKLFF. The CDR3, as DNA: TGCGCCAGCAGTGTTCCAGGGGACGAAAAACTGTTTTTT.

This clonotype was counted a few times. The chain combines TRBV29-1 with TRBJ1-1, with TRBD1 as a possible D gene (6 bases). CDR3 length: 14 residues. From germline, CDR1 is SQVTM and CDR2 ANQGSEA. Trimming left V 8 bases short and J 1 base short, with 17 bases between. CDR3 bases: TGCAGCTCAACAGGGCTTAGAACGAACACTGAAGCTTTCTTT. Translated, it gives CSSTGLRTNTEAFF.

The chain is built from TRBV7-2 and TRBJ2-5; 9 nucleotides agree with TRBD2. With 4 bases clipped from V and 5 bases from J, the junction kept 8 bases outside the gene matches. The CDR3 runs 15 residues. The germline gives CDR1 SGHTA, CDR2 FQGNSA. The CDR3, as DNA: TGTGCCAGCAGCTCTAGCGGGGATCCGGGGGAGACCCAGTACTTC. It is translated as CASSSSGDPGETQYF.

About this clonotype: This may stem from a read error, because a much larger clone lies one nucleotide away. V usage is TRBV29-1 and J usage is TRBJ1-1; D gene unclear. From germline, CDR1 is SQVTM and CDR2 ANQGSEA. Trimming cost V 7 bases and J 4 bases, with 13 bases left between them. CDR3 length equals 12 residues. This chain's CDR3 is CSATPAVTEAFF. The CDR3 DNA is TGCAGCGCCACTCCGGCGGTCACTGAAGCTTTCTTT.

The chain recombines TRBV18 with TRBJ2-1; 8 bases are shared with TRBD1. The V segment lost 6 bases and the J segment 5 bases; nucleotides outside the gene matches: 12. Germline CDR1 is KGHSH and CDR2 is LQKENI. The CDR3 has 16 residues. The CDR3 bases are TGTGCCAGCTCCTCGACCTGGACAGGGACCGACAATGAGCAGTTCTTC. Encoded protein: CASSSTWTGTDNEQFF.